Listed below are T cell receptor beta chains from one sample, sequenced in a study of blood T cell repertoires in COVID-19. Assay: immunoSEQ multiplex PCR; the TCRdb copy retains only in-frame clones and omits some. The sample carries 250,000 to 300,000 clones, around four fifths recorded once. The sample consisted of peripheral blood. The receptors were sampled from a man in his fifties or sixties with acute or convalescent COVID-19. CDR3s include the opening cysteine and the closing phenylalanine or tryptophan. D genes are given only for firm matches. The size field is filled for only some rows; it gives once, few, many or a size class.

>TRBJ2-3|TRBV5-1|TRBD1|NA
CASSLGTGGPDTQYF
TGCGCCAGCAGCTTAGGGACAGGGGGCCCAGATACGCAGTATTTT
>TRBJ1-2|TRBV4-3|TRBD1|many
CASSPDRAFGGYTF
TGCGCCAGCAGCCCCGACAGGGCCTTTGGGGGCTACACCTTC
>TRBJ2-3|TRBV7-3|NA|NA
CASSSGATDTQYF
TGTGCCAGCAGCTCTGGGGCCACAGATACGCAGTATTTT
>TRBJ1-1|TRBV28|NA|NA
CASSFEWTQLQKFEAFF
TGTGCCAGCAGTTTTGAATGGACACAATTGCAAAAGTTTGAAGCTTTCTTT
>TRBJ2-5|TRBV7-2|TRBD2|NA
CASSMGLAGPGVETQYF
TGTGCCAGCAGCATGGGACTAGCGGGGCCCGGAGTTGAGACCCAGTACTTC
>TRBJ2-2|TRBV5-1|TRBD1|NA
CASSSSTGFGGELFF
TGCGCCAGCAGCTCGTCGACAGGGTTTGGCGGGGAGCTGTTTTTT
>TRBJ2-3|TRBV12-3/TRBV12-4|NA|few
CASNSGTDTQYF
TGTGCCAGCAACTCCGGGACAGATACGCAGTATTTT
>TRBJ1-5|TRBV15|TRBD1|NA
CATSQDRARQPQHF
TGTGCCACCAGCCAAGACAGGGCGCGTCAGCCCCAGCATTTT
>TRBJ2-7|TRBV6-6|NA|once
CASTTRDKQYF
TGTGCCAGCACTACCCGGGACAAGCAGTACTTC
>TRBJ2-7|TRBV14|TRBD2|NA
CASMVSGHDEQYF
TGTGCCAGCATGGTTAGCGGGCATGACGAGCAGTACTTC
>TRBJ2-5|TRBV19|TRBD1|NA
CASSLIRGQETQYF
TGTGCCAGTAGCCTCATCAGGGGGCAAGAGACCCAGTACTTC
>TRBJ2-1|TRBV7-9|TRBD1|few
CASSLAPTGGPRFF
TGTGCCAGCAGCTTAGCACCGACAGGGGGTCCGCGGTTCTTC
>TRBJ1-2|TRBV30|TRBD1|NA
CAWSEDRGGYTF
TGTGCCTGGAGTGAAGACAGGGGAGGCTACACCTTC
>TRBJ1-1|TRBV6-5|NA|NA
CASGRQGTGNTEAFF
TGTGCCAGCGGTCGTCAGGGTACGGGGAACACTGAAGCTTTCTTT
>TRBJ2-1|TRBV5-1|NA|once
CASSLAQSSYNEQFF
TGCGCCAGCAGCTTGGCACAAAGCTCCTACAATGAGCAGTTCTTC
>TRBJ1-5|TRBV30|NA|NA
CASSGWSNQPQHF
TGTGCCTCGTCGGGTTGGAGCAATCAGCCCCAGCATTTT
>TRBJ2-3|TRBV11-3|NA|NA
CASSSSQGDTQYF
TGTGCCAGCAGCTCCTCCCAGGGAGATACGCAGTATTTT
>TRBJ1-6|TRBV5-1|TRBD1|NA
CASSVQGVGGSPLHF
TGCGCCAGCAGCGTGCAGGGGGTAGGGGGTTCACCCCTCCACTTT
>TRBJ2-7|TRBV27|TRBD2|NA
CASSFGSGTSGKRQYF
TGTGCCAGCAGTTTCGGCTCCGGGACTAGCGGGAAGCGGCAGTACTTC
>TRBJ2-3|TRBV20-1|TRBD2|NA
CSASISRGGAPDTQYF
TGCAGTGCTAGTATAAGTCGCGGGGGGGCCCCAGATACGCAGTATTTT
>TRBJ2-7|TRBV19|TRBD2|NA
CASRPPGGGRYEQYF
TGTGCCAGTAGGCCTCCCGGCGGGGGTAGGTACGAGCAGTACTTC
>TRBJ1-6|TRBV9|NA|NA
CASSVSGNNSPLHF
TGTGCCAGCAGCGTATCCGGGAATAATTCACCCCTCCACTTT
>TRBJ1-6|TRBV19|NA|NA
CASSIYRSPADSPLHF
TGTGCCAGTAGTATCTACAGGAGTCCGGCCGATTCACCCCTCCACTTT
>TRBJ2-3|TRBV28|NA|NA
CASSLGDSFHTDTQYF
TGTGCCAGCAGTTTAGGGGACTCCTTTCACACAGATACGCAGTATTTT
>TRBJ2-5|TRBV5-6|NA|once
CASSLYRETQYF
TGTGCCAGCAGCTTGTATCGGGAGACCCAGTACTTC
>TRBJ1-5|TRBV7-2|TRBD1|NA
CASSLVAGGTMGNQPQHF
TGTGCCAGCAGCTTAGTGGCAGGGGGGACCATGGGCAATCAGCCCCAGCATTTT
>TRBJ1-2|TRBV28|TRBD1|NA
CASSPPKGANGYTF
TGTGCCAGCAGTCCCCCTAAGGGGGCCAATGGCTACACCTTC